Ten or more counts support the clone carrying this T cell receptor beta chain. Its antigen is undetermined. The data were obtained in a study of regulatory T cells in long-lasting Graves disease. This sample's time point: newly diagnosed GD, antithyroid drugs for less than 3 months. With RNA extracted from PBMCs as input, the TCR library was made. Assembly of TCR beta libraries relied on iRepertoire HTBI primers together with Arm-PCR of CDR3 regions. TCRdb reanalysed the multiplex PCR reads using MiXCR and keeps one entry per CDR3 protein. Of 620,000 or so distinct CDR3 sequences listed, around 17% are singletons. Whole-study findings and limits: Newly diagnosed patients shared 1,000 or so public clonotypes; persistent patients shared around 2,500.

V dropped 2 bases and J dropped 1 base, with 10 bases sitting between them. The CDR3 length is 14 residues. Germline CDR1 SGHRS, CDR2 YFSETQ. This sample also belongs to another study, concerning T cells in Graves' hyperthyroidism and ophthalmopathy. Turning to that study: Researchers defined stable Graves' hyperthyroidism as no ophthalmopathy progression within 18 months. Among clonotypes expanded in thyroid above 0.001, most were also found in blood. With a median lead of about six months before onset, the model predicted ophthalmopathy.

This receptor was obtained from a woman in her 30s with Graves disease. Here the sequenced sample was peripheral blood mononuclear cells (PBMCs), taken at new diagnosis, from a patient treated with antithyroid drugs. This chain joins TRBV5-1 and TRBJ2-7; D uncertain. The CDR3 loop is CASSFGLASYEQYF. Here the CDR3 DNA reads TGCGCCAGCAGCTTTGGGTTGGCTTCCTACGAGCAGTACTTC.